Listed below are T cell receptor beta chains from one sample, sequenced in a study of blood T cell repertoires in COVID-19. Libraries were prepared by immunoSEQ multiplex PCR; TCRdb keeps only in-frame clonotypes and omits some of them. The sample lists 50,000 to 65,000 clones; roughly 70% were seen once. Sequenced sample: PBMCs or T cells enriched from blood (not recorded which). The receptors come from a woman aged 60 to 75 who had been exposed to COVID-19. Each CDR3 is given with its conserved first and last residue. The D gene is left open where the match is weak. The size field is filled for only some rows; it gives once, few, many or a size class.

j_gene | d_gene | v_gene | abundance | CDR3aa | CDR3nt
TRBJ1-5 | . | TRBV15 | . | CATSRDVEQPQHF | TGTGCCACCAGCAGAGACGTTGAGCAGCCCCAGCATTTT
TRBJ2-4 | . | TRBV4-3 | . | CASSQLAGAKNIQYF | TGCGCCAGCAGCCAACTGGCCGGGGCCAAAAACATTCAGTACTTC
TRBJ2-3 | TRBD1 | TRBV29-1 | . | CSYRTGWADTQYF | TGCAGCTACCGGACAGGGTGGGCAGATACGCAGTATTTT
TRBJ2-1 | . | TRBV7-9 | . | CASSLEGARGEQFF | TGTGCCAGCAGCTTAGAGGGGGCGCGGGGTGAGCAGTTCTTC
TRBJ1-1 | TRBD1 | TRBV10-3 | . | CAIRQGWNTEAFF | TGTGCCATTCGACAGGGCTGGAACACTGAAGCTTTCTTT
TRBJ1-1 | . | TRBV3-1/TRBV3-2 | . | CASSPEVGITEAFF | TGTGCCAGCAGCCCAGAGGTCGGGATCACTGAAGCTTTCTTT
TRBJ2-3 | . | TRBV28 | . | CASSPSSGTDTQYF | TGTGCCAGCAGCCCTTCTAGCGGCACAGATACGCAGTATTTT
TRBJ2-7 | TRBD1 | TRBV20-1 | . | CSASLGTGHEQYF | TGCAGTGCTAGTTTGGGGACAGGGCACGAGCAGTACTTC
TRBJ1-2 | . | TRBV7-2 | . | CASSLYYGYTF | TGTGCCAGCAGCTTATATTATGGCTACACCTTC
TRBJ1-2 | TRBD1 | TRBV28 | . | CATNRFDRAYYGYTF | TGTGCCACCAACCGTTTCGACAGGGCTTACTATGGCTACACCTTC
TRBJ1-6 | TRBD1 | TRBV4-1 | . | CASSTGGDSPLHF | TGCGCCAGCAGCACAGGGGGCGATTCACCCCTCCACTTT
TRBJ1-2 | . | TRBV3-1/TRBV3-2 | . | CASSPLRGANYGYTF | TGTGCCAGCAGCCCTCTCCGGGGGGCAAACTATGGCTACACCTTC
TRBJ2-1 | TRBD1 | TRBV6-5 | . | CASSTGTAAREQFF | TGTGCCAGCAGTACCGGGACAGCGGCAAGAGAGCAGTTCTTC
TRBJ1-1 | . | TRBV6-4 | . | CASTAGVGTEAFF | TGTGCCAGCACCGCGGGGGTAGGCACTGAAGCTTTCTTT
TRBJ2-7 | TRBD1 | TRBV2 | once | CASRPDRVSGEQYF | TGTGCCAGCAGACCGGACAGGGTGTCGGGCGAGCAGTACTTC
TRBJ2-1 | . | TRBV10-1 | once | CASSPFGRRSSYNEQFF | TGCGCCAGCAGCCCCTTCGGGCGGAGGAGCTCCTACAATGAGCAGTTCTTC
TRBJ2-2 | TRBD1 | TRBV5-5 | . | CASSQRQGGELFF | TGTGCCAGCAGCCAAAGACAGGGCGGGGAGCTGTTTTTT
TRBJ2-7 | . | TRBV27 | many | CASSLIALSRTGKPYEQYF | TGTGCCAGCAGTTTGATCGCTCTTTCTCGAACAGGGAAACCCTACGAGCAGTACTTC
TRBJ2-5 | . | TRBV5-6 | . | CASSARSGLETQYF | TGTGCCAGCAGCGCCCGATCGGGGTTAGAGACCCAGTACTTC
TRBJ2-1 | . | TRBV7-9 | . | CASSLGGGAAHEQFF | TGTGCCAGCAGCTTAGGAGGGGGGGCAGCCCATGAGCAGTTCTTC
TRBJ1-1 | TRBD1 | TRBV5-1 | few | CASSLGDRATEAFF | TGCGCCAGCAGCTTGGGGGACAGGGCCACTGAAGCTTTCTTT
TRBJ2-1 | TRBD2 | TRBV27 | . | CASSSRRGGYHEQFF | TGTGCCAGCAGTTCCCGCCGGGGGGGGTACCATGAGCAGTTCTTC
TRBJ1-2 | TRBD1 | TRBV19 | . | CASSTTKTDGTVYGYTF | TGTGCCAGTAGTACCACCAAAACTGACGGGACAGTATATGGCTACACCTTC
TRBJ1-2 | . | TRBV30 | . | CAWRNYGYTF | TGTGCCTGGCGTAACTATGGCTACACCTTC
TRBJ1-1 | . | TRBV30 | . | CAWSPISGEAFF | TGTGCCTGGAGTCCTATCTCGGGTGAAGCTTTCTTT
TRBJ2-4 | TRBD2 | TRBV18 | . | CASSQPGGLAKNIQYF | TGTGCCAGCTCACAACCGGGGGGACTAGCCAAAAACATTCAGTACTTC
TRBJ1-1 | . | TRBV6-5 | few | CASSSAQGHTEAFF | TGTGCCAGCAGTAGCGCCCAGGGTCACACTGAAGCTTTCTTT
TRBJ1-5 | TRBD1 | TRBV6-2/TRBV6-3 | . | CASSYYTGASNQPQHF | TGTGCCAGCAGTTATTATACAGGGGCTAGCAATCAGCCCCAGCATTTT
TRBJ1-1 | TRBD1 | TRBV4-1 | . | CASRQGSMNTEAFF | TGCGCCAGCCGACAGGGGTCGATGAACACTGAAGCTTTCTTT
TRBJ1-2 | . | TRBV7-8 | . | CASSLSPGSDYGYTF | TGTGCCAGCAGCCTCTCCCCAGGCAGTGACTATGGCTACACCTTC
TRBJ1-2 | . | TRBV5-5 | once | CASSLVRGGYGYTF | TGTGCCAGCAGCTTGGTAAGAGGGGGCTATGGCTACACCTTC
TRBJ1-5 | . | TRBV7-3 | . | CASSPGSNQPQHF | TGTGCCAGCAGCCCCGGGAGTAATCAGCCCCAGCATTTT
TRBJ2-1 | TRBD2 | TRBV4-3 | . | CASSQESSGLNEQFF | TGCGCCAGCAGCCAAGAGTCTAGCGGGCTGAATGAGCAGTTCTTC
TRBJ2-2 | . | TRBV21-1 | . | CASSSQGHGELFF | TGTGCCAGCAGCAGCCAGGGACACGGGGAGCTGTTTTTT
TRBJ1-4 | TRBD1 | TRBV5-6 | few | CASSLTGQCNEKLFF | TGTGCCAGCAGCTTGACGGGACAGTGTAATGAAAAACTGTTTTTT
TRBJ2-1 | TRBD1 | TRBV6-4 | few | CASTKDRGGINEQFF | TGTGCCAGCACTAAGGACAGGGGGGGAATCAATGAGCAGTTCTTC
TRBJ1-4 | . | TRBV4-3 | . | CASSQDRQGPEKLFF | TGCGCCAGCAGCCAAGATCGGCAGGGTCCGGAAAAACTGTTTTTT
TRBJ1-2 | TRBD1 | TRBV28 | . | CASSLNKGQVSINYGYTF | TGTGCCAGCAGTTTAAATAAGGGACAGGTCTCCATTAACTATGGCTACACCTTC
TRBJ1-1 | . | TRBV28 | many | CASSPLGREAFF | TGTGCCAGCAGTCCGCTCGGCAGGGAAGCTTTCTTT
TRBJ1-1 | TRBD1 | TRBV7-2 | . | CASSQDRGAFF | TGTGCCAGCAGCCAAGACAGGGGAGCTTTCTTT
TRBJ1-6 | . | TRBV6-1 | . | CASSEDPGWHSPLHF | TGTGCCAGCAGTGAAGACCCAGGGTGGCATTCACCCCTCCACTTT
TRBJ2-5 | TRBD1 | TRBV5-4 | . | CASSSSIQGLETQYF | TGTGCCAGCAGCTCGAGTATACAGGGGTTGGAGACCCAGTACTTC
TRBJ2-3 | . | TRBV5-4 | . | CASSLERDTQYF | TGTGCCAGCAGCTTGGAGAGGGATACGCAGTATTTT
TRBJ2-5 | . | TRBV2 | . | CASSGPGGRETQYF | TGTGCCAGCAGTGGACCCGGGGGGCGCGAGACCCAGTACTTC
TRBJ2-2 | TRBD1 | TRBV6-5 | . | CASSSAGQVGELFF | TGTGCCAGCAGTTCTGCCGGACAGGTCGGGGAGCTGTTTTTT
TRBJ1-2 | TRBD1 | TRBV30 | once | CAWSAPDRVGGYTF | TGTGCCTGGAGTGCCCCAGACAGGGTAGGCGGCTACACCTTC
TRBJ2-3 | TRBD2 | TRBV28 | . | CASSFLAGGADTQYF | TGTGCCAGCAGTTTTCTAGCGGGAGGGGCAGATACGCAGTATTTT
TRBJ2-6 | . | TRBV19 | . | CASSRDTGANVLTF | TGTGCCAGTAGCCGAGATACTGGGGCCAACGTCCTGACTTTC
TRBJ2-3 | TRBD1 | TRBV29-1 | . | CSVVMSTGSTDTQYF | TGCAGCGTTGTTATGTCGACAGGGAGCACAGATACGCAGTATTTT